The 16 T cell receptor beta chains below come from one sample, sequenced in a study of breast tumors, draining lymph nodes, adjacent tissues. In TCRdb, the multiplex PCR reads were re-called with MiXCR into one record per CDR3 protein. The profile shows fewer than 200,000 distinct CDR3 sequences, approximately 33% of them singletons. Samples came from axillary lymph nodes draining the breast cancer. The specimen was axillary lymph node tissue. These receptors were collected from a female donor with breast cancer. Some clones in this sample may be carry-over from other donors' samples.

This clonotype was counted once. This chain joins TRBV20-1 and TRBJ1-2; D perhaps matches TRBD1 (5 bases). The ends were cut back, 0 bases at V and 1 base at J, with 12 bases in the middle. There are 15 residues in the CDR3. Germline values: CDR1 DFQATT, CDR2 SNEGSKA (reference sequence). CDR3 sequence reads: CSARDRTGVNYGYTF. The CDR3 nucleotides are TGCAGTGCTAGAGATCGCACAGGAGTTAACTATGGCTACACCTTC.

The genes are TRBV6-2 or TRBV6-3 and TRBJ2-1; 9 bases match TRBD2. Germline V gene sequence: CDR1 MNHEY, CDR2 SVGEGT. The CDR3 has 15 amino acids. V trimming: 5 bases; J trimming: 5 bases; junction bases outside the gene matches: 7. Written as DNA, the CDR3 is TGTGCCAGCAGTCACGGCGGGAGGGGCCACAATGAGCAGTTCTTC. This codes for CASSHGGRGHNEQFF.

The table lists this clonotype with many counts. The CDR3 nucleotides are TGTGCCACCAGTGATCCCGGAAACACCATATATTTT. Translating gives CATSDPGNTIYF. This rearrangement joins TRBV24-1 to TRBJ1-3, with D hard to call. Trimming took 3 bases from V and 4 from J, leaving 3 bases between them. Germline assignment: CDR1 KGHDR and CDR2 SFDVKD. The CDR3 is 12 amino acids.

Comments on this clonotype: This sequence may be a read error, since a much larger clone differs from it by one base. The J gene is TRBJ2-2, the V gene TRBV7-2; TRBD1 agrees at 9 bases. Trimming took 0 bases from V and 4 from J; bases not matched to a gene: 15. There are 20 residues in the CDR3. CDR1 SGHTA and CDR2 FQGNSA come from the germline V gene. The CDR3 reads CASSLAWRQGGGERTGELFF. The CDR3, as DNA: TGTGCCAGCAGCTTAGCGTGGAGACAGGGGGGTGGGGAGCGCACCGGGGAGCTGTTTTTT.

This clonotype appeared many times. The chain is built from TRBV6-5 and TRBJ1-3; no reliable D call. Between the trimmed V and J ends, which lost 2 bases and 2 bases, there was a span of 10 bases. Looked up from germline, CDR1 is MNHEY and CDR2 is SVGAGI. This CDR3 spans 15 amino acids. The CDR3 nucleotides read TGTGCCAGCAGTTACGACACTCAGGCTGGAAACACCATATATTTT. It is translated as CASSYDTQAGNTIYF.

CDR3 in amino acids: CSARINSNQPQHF. CDR3 bases: TGCAGTGCTAGGATTAATAGCAATCAGCCCCAGCATTTT. This chain joins TRBV20-1 and TRBJ1-5; D is uncertain. The germline CDR1 and CDR2 sequences are DFQATT and SNEGSKA (reference sequence). The V end was cut by 3 bases, the J end by 0 bases, with 6 bases between. The CDR3 has 13 residues.

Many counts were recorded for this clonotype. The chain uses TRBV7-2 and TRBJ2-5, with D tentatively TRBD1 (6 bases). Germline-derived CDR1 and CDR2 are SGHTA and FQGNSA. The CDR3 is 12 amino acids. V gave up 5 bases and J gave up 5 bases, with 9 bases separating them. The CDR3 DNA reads TGTGCCAGCAGCGCGCAGGGGGAGACCCAGTACTTC. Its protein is CASSAQGETQYF. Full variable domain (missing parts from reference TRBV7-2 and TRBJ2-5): GAGVSQSPSNKVTEKGKDVELRCDPISGHTALYWYRQSLGQGLEFLIYFQGNSAPDKSGLPSDRFSAERTGGSVSTLTIQRTQQEDSAVYLCASSAQGETQYFGPGTRLLVL.

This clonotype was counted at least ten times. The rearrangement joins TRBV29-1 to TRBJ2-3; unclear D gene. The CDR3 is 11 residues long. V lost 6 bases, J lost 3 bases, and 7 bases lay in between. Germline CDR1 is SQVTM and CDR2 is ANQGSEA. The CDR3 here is CSVDSTDTQYF. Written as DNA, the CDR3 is TGCAGCGTCGACTCGACAGATACGCAGTATTTT.

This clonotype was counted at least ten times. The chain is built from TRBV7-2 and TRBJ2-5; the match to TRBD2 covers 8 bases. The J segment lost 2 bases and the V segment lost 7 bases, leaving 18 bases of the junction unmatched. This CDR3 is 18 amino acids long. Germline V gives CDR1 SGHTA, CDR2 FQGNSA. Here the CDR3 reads CASILSGSPFRGQETQYF. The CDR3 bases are TGTGCCAGCATCCTAAGCGGGAGCCCCTTTAGGGGGCAAGAGACCCAGTACTTC.

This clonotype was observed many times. The DNA for the CDR3 is TGTGCCAGCAGCCACCCCTGGGGGGGTAGCAATCAGCCCCAGCATTTT. It is translated as CASSHPWGGSNQPQHF. This chain connects TRBV3-2 to TRBJ1-5; TRBD1, the D gene given by the table, was not confirmed from the DNA. TRBV3-2 corresponds to a pseudogene. CDR3 length: 16 residues.

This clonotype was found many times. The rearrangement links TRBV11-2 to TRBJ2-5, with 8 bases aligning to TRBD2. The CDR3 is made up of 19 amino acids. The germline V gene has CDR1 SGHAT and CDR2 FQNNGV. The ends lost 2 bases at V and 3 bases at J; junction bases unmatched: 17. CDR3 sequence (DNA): TGTGCCAGCAGCTTATTCGTTGTTACTAGCGGAACACTTGAAGAGACCCAGTACTTC. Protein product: CASSLFVVTSGTLEETQYF.

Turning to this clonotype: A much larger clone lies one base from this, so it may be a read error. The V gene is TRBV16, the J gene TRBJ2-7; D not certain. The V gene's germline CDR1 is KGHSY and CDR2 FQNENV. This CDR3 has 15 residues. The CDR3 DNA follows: TGTGCCAGCAGCCGAGGCACTACAAGTACCTACCAGCAGTACTTC. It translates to CASSRGTTSTYQQYF.

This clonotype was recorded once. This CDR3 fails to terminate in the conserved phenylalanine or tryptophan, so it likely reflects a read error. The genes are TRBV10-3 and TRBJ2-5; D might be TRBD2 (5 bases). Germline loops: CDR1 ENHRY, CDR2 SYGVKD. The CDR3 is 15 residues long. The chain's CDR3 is CAVSESRGLQETQYL. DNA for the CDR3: TGTGCCGTCAGTGAGTCGAGAGGACTCCAAGAGACCCAGTACCTC.

The CDR3 protein is CASSEAGKRADRDYEQYF. DNA for the CDR3: TGTGCCAGCAGTGAGGCTGGAAAAAGGGCAGACAGGGATTACGAGCAGTACTTC. V is TRBV2 and J is TRBJ2-7; the match to TRBD1 covers 7 bases. CDR1 SNHLY and CDR2 FYNNEI come from the germline V gene. V lost 3 bases to trimming and J lost 4 bases; unmatched junction nucleotides: 18. The CDR3 spans 18 residues.

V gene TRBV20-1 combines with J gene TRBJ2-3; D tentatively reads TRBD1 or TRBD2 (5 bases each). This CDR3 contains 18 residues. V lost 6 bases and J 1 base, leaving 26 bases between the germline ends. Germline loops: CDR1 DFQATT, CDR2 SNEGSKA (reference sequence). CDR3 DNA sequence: TGCAGTGCCAGCAGCCCACGATCGGGGCCCAGGGGCACAGATACGCAGTATTTT. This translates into CSASSPRSGPRGTDTQYF.

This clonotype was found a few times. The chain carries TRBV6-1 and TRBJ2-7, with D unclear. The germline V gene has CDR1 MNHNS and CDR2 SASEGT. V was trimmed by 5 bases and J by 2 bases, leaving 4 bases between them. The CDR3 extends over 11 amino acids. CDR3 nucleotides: TGTGCCAGCAGTCGTCCCTACGAGCAGTACTTC. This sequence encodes CASSRPYEQYF.